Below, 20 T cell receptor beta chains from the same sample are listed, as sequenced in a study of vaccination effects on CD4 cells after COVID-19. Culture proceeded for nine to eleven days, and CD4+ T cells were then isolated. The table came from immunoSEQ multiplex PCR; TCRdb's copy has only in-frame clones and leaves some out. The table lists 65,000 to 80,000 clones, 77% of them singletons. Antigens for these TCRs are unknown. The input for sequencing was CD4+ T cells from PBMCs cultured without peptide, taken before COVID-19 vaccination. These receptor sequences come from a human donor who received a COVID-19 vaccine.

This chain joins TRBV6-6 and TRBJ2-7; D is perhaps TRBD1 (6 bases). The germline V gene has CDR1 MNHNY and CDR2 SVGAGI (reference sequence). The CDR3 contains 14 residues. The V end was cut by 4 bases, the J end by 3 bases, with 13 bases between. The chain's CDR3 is CASSSATGYYEQYV. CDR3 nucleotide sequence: TGTGCCAGCAGTTCCGCCACAGGGTACTACGAGCAGTACGTC.

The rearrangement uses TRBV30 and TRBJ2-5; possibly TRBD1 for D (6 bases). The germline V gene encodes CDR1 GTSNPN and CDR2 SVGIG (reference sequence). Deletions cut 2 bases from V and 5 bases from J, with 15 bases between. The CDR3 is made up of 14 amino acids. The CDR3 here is CAWSRAGASETQYF. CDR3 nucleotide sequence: TGTGCCTGGAGTCGGGCAGGGGCCTCTGAGACCCAGTACTTC.

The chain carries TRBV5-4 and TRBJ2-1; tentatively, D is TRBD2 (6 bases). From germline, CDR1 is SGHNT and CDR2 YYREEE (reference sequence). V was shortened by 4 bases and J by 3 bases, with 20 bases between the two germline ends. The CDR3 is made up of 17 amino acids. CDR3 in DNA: TGTGCCAGCAGCCTCCTCGGAACGGGGGATTTCTACAATGAGCAGTTCTTC. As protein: CASSLLGTGDFYNEQFF.

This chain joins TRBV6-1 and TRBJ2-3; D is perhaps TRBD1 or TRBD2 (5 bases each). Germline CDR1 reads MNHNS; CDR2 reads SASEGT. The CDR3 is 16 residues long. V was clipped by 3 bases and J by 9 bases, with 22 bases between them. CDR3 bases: TGTGCCAGCAGTGACCCGGGACCAGGGCGCTTTGGAACGCAGTATTTT. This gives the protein CASSDPGPGRFGTQYF.

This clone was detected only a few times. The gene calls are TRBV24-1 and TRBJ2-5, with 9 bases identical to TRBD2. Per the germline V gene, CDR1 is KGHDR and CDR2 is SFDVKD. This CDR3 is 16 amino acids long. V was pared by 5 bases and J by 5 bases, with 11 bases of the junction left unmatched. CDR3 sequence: CATSGLSGGIEETQYF. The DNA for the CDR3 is TGTGCCACCAGTGGGCTTAGCGGGGGCATTGAGGAGACCCAGTACTTC.

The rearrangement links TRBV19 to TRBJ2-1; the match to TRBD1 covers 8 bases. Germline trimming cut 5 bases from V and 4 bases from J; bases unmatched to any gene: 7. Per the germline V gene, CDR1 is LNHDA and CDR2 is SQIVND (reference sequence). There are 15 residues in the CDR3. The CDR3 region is CASSDDRGAYNEQFF. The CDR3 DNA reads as TGTGCCAGTAGTGACGACAGGGGTGCGTACAATGAGCAGTTCTTC.

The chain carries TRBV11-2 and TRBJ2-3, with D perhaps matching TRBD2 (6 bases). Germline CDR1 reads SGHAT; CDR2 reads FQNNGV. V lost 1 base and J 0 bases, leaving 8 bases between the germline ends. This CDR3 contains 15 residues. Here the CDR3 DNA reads TGTGCCAGCAGCTTAGTGGGGGGAAGCACAGATACGCAGTATTTT. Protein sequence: CASSLVGGSTDTQYF. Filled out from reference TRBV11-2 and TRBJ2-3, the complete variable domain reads EAGVAQSPRYKIIEKRQSVAFWCNPISGHATLYWYQQILGQGPKLLIQFQNNGVVDDSQLPKDRFSAERLKGVDSTLKIQPAKLEDSAVYLCASSLVGGSTDTQYFGPGTRLTVL.

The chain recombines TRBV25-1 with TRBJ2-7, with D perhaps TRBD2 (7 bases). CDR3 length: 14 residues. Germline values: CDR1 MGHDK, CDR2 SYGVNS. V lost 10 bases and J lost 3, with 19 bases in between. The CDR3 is CAKQGGDLFYEQYV. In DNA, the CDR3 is TGTGCCAAACAAGGGGGGGACCTCTTCTACGAGCAGTACGTC.

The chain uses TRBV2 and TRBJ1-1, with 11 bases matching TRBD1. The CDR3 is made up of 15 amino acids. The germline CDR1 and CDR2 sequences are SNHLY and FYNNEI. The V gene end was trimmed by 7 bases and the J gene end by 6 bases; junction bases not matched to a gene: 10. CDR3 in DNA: TGTGCCAGCAACCCTGGACAGGGGGCGATGGCTGAAGCTTTCTTT. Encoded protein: CASNPGQGAMAEAFF.

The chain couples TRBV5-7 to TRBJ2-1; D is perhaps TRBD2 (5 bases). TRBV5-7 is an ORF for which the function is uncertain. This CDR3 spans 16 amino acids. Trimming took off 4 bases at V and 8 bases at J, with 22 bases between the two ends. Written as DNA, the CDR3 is TGTGCCAGCAGCCTGAATCGGGATGTTCAATTGGATGAGCAGTTCTTC. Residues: CASSLNRDVQLDEQFF.

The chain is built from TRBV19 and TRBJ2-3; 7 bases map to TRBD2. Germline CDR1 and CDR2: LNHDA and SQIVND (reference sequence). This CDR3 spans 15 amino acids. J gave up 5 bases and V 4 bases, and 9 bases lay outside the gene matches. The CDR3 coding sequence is TGTGCCAGTAGTAGGCCAGCGGGGTATGTAGATACGCAGTATTTT. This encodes CASSRPAGYVDTQYF.

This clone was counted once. The CDR3 DNA reads as TGTGCCAGCAGTCCCTCGACAGGTCGGGACCAAGAGACCCAGTACTTC. Translation gives CASSPSTGRDQETQYF. The chain is built from TRBV6-6 and TRBJ2-5, with a tentative D call TRBD1 (6 bases). The CDR3 runs 16 residues. V was cut by 5 bases and J by 0 bases, with 16 bases left in between. Germline V lookup: CDR1 MNHNY, CDR2 SVGAGI (reference sequence).

The DNA for the CDR3 is TGTGCCAGCAGCTTAGGTGCAGGGGGAGGCACTGAAGCTTTCTTT. Translating it yields CASSLGAGGGTEAFF. The V call is TRBV11-2, the J call TRBJ1-1; the match to TRBD1 covers 7 bases. The V segment lost 1 base and the J segment 4 bases; nucleotides outside the gene matches: 6. The CDR3 length is 15 residues. CDR1 and CDR2 (germline): SGHAT, FQNNGV. The full variable domain, with the rest looked up from reference TRBV11-2 and TRBJ1-1, is EAGVAQSPRYKIIEKRQSVAFWCNPISGHATLYWYQQILGQGPKLLIQFQNNGVVDDSQLPKDRFSAERLKGVDSTLKIQPAKLEDSAVYLCASSLGAGGGTEAFFGQGTRLTVV.

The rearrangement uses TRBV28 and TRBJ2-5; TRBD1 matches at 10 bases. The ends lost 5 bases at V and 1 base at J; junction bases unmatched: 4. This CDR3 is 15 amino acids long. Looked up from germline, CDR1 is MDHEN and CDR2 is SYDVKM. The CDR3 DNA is TGTGCCAGCAGTGGGACAGGGGCGGCCCAAGAGACCCAGTACTTC. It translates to CASSGTGAAQETQYF.

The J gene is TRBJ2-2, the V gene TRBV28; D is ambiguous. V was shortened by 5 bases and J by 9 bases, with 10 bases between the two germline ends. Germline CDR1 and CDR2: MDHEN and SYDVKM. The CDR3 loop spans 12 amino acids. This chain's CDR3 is CASSPSFRELFF. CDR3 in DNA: TGTGCCAGCAGTCCATCGTTCCGGGAGCTGTTTTTT.

The CDR3 loop reads CASSNRPGVNSPLHF. In nucleotides, the CDR3 is TGTGCCAGTAGTAACCGTCCCGGGGTAAATTCACCCCTCCACTTT. The rearrangement joins TRBV19 to TRBJ1-6; D unresolved. V lost 4 bases and J lost 7, with 14 bases in between. Germline V gives CDR1 LNHDA, CDR2 SQIVND (reference sequence). The length of the CDR3 is 15 residues.

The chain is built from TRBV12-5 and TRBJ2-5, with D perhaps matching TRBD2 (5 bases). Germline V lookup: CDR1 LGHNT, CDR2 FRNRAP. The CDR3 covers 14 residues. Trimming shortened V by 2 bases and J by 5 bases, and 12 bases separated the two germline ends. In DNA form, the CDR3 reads TGTGCTAGTGGTTTGCCGGCGGAGCGGGAGACCCAGTACTTC. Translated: CASGLPAERETQYF.

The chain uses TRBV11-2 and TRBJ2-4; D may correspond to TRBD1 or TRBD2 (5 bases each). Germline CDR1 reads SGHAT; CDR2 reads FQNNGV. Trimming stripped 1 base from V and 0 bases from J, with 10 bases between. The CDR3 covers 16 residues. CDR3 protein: CASSLVGTVAKNIQYF. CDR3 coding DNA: TGTGCCAGCAGCTTAGTTGGGACGGTAGCCAAAAACATTCAGTACTTC. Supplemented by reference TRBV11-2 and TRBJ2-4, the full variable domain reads EAGVAQSPRYKIIEKRQSVAFWCNPISGHATLYWYQQILGQGPKLLIQFQNNGVVDDSQLPKDRFSAERLKGVDSTLKIQPAKLEDSAVYLCASSLVGTVAKNIQYFGAGTRLSVL.

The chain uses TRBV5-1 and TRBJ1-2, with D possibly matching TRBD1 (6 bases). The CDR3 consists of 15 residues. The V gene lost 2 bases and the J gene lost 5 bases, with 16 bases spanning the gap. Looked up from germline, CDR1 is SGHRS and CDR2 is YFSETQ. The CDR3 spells CASSFEQGVGYGYTF. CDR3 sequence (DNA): TGCGCCAGCAGCTTCGAACAGGGTGTGGGGTATGGCTACACCTTC.

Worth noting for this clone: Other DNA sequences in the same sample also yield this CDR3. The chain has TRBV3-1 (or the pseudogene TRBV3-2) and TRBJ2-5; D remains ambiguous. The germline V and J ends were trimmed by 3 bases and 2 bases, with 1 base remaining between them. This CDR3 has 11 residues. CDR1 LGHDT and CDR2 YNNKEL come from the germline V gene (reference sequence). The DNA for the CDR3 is TGTGCCAGCAGCCAGCAAGAGACCCAGTACTTC. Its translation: CASSQQETQYF.